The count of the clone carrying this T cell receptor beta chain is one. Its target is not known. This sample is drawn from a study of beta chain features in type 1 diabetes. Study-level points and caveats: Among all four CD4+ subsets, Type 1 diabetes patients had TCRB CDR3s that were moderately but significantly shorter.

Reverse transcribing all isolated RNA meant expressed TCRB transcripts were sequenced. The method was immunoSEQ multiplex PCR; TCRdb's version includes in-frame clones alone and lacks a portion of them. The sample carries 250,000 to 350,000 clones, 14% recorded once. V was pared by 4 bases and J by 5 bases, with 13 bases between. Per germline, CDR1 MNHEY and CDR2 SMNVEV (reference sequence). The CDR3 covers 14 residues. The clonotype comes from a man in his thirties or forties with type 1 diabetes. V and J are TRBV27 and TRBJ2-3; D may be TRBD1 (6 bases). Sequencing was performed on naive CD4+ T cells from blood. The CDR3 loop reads CASSSAMTGDTQYF. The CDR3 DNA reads TGTGCCAGCAGTTCCGCGATGACAGGAGATACGCAGTATTTT.